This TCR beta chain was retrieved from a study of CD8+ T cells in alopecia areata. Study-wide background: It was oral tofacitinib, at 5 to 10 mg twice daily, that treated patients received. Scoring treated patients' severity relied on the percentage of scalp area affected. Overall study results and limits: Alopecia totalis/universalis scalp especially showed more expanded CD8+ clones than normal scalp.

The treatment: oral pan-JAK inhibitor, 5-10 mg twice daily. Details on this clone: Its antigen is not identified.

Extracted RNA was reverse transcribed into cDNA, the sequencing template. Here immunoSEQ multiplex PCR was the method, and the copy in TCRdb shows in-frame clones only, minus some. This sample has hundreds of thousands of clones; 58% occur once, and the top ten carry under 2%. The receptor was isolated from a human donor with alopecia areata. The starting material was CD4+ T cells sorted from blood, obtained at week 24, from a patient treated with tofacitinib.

CDR3: CASSEGGPADTQYF. Here the CDR3 DNA reads TGTGCCAGCAGCGAGGGGGGGCCTGCGGATACGCAGTATTTT. The chain links TRBV27 to TRBJ2-3; TRBD2 is a possible D gene (7 bases). V lost 6 bases to trimming and J lost 6 bases, with 16 bases between them. The germline CDR1 and CDR2 sequences are MNHEY and SMNVEV (reference sequence). The CDR3 covers 14 residues.